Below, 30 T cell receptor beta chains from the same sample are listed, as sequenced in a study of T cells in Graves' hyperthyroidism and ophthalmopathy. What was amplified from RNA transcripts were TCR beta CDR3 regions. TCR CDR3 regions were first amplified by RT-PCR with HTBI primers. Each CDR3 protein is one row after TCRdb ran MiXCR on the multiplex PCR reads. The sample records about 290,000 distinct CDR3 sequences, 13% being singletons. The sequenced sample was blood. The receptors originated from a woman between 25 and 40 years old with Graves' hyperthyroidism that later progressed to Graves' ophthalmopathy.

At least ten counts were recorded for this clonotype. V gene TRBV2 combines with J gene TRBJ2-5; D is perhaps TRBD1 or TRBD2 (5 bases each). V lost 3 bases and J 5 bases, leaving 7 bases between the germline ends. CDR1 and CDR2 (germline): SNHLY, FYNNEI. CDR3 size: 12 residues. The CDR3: CASSDEGETQYF. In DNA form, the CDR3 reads TGTGCCAGCAGTGATGAGGGGGAGACCCAGTACTTC.

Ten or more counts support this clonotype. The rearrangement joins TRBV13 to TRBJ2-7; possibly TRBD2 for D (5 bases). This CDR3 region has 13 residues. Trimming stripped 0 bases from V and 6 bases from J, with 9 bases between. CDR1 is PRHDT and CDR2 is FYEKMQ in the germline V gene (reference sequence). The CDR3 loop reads CASSLGGEFEQYF. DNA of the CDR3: TGTGCCAGCAGCTTAGGCGGGGAGTTCGAGCAGTACTTC.

The CDR3 here is CASSHLLPPALAALAYGGYTF. The CDR3 nucleotides are TGTGCCAGCAGCCACCTACTACCCCCGGCGTTGGCGGCTCTCGCGTATGGTGGCTACACCTTC. V and J are TRBV6-1 and TRBJ1-2; no definite D call. Germline assignment: CDR1 MNHNS and CDR2 SASEGT. V was trimmed by 6 bases and J by 7 bases, leaving 39 bases between them. The CDR3 extends over 21 amino acids.

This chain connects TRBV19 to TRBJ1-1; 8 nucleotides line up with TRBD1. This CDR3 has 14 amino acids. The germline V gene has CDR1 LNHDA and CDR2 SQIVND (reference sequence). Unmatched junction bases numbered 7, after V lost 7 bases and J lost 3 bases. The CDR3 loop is CASKGQAHYTEAFF. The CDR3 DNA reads TGTGCCAGTAAGGGACAGGCACACTACACTGAAGCTTTCTTT.

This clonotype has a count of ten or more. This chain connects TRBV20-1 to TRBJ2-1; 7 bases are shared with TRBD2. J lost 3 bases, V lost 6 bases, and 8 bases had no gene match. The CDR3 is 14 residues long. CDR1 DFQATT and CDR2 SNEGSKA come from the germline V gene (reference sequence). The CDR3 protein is CSAAPLANYNEQFF. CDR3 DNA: TGCAGTGCCGCCCCACTAGCGAACTACAATGAGCAGTTCTTC.

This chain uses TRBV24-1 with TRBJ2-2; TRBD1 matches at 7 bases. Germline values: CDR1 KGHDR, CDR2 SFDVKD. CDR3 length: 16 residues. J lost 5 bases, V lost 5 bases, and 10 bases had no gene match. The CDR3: CATSGPTGLGTGELFF. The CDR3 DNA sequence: TGTGCCACCAGTGGCCCGACAGGGTTGGGGACCGGGGAGCTGTTTTTT.

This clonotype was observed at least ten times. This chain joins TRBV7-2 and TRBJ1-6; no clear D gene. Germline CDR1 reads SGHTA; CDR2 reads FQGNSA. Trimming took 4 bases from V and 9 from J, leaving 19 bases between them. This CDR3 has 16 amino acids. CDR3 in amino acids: CASSSSRNPRSSPLHF. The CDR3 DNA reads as TGTGCCAGCAGCTCGTCCCGCAACCCAAGGAGTTCACCCCTCCACTTT.

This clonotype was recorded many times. The CDR3 region is CAWSDRDRQPQHF. DNA for the CDR3: TGTGCCTGGAGCGACAGGGATAGGCAGCCCCAGCATTTT. The gene calls are TRBV30 and TRBJ1-5, with TRBD1 identical over 7 bases. The V gene end was trimmed by 3 bases and the J gene end by 7 bases; junction bases not matched to a gene: 6. Germline V gene sequence: CDR1 GTSNPN, CDR2 SVGIG (reference sequence). This CDR3 comprises 13 residues.

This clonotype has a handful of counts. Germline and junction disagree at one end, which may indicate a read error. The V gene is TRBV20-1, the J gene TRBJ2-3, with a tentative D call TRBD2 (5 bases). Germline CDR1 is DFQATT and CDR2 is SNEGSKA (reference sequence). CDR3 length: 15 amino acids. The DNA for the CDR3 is TGCAGTGCTATATCCTTAGAGGGAGACACAGATATGCAGTATTTT. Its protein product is CSAISLEGDTDMQYF.

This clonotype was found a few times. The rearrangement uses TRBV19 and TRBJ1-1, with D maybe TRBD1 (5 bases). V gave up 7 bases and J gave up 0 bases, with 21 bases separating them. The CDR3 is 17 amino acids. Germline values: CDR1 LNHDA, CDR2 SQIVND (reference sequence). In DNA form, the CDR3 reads TGTGCCAGTAAGGCCCCGGGGCGTCCGTGGATGAACACTGAAGCTTTCTTT. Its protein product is CASKAPGRPWMNTEAFF.

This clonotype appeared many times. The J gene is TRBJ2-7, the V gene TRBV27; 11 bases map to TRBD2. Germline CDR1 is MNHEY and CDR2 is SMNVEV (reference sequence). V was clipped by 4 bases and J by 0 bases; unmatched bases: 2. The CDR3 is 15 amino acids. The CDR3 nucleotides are TGTGCCAGCAGTTCCCTAGCGGGAGGCTCCTACGAGCAGTACTTC. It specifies CASSSLAGGSYEQYF.

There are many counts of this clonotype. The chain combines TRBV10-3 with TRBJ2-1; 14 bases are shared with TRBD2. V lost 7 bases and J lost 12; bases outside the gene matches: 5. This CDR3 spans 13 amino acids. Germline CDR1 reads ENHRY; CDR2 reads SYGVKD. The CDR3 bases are TGTGCCATCACCGGGACTAGCGGGAGCGCGCAGTTCTTC. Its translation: CAITGTSGSAQFF.

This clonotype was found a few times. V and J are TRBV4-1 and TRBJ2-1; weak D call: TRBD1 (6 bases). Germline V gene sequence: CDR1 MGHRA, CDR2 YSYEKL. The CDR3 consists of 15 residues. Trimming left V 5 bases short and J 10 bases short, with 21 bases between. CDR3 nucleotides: TGCGCCAGCAGCAAGGGGGAGACGTCAGGCGGGGAGCAGTTCTTC. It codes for CASSKGETSGGEQFF.

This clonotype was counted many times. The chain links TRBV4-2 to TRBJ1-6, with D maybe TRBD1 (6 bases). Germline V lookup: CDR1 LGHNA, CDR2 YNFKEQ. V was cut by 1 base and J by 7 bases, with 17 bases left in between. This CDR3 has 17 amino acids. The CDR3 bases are TGTGCCAGCAGCCAAGCACAGGGTTTGGAGATGAATTCACCCCTCCACTTT. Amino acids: CASSQAQGLEMNSPLHF.

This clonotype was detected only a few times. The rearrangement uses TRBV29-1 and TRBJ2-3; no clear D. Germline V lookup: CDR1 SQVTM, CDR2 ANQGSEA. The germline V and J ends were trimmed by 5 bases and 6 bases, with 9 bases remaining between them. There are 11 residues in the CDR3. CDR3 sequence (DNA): TGCAGCGTTACAGTTTCTGATACGCAGTATTTT. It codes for CSVTVSDTQYF.

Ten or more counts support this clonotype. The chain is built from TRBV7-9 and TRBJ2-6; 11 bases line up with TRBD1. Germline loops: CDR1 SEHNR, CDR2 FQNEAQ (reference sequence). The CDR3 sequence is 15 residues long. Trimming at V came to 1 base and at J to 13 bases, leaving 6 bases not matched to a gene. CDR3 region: CASSLGTGGRRVLTF. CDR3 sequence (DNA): TGTGCCAGCAGCTTAGGGACAGGGGGCCGAAGGGTCCTGACTTTC.

Written as DNA, the CDR3 is TGCAGCGCCTTGACAGAAGATAATGAAAAACTGTTTTTT. It yields the protein CSALTEDNEKLFF. The V gene is TRBV29-1, the J gene TRBJ1-4; perhaps TRBD1 as D (5 bases). The V gene lost 7 bases and the J gene lost 4 bases, with 13 bases spanning the gap. The CDR3 totals 13 residues. The germline V gene encodes CDR1 SQVTM and CDR2 ANQGSEA. Filled out from reference TRBV29-1 and TRBJ1-4, the complete variable domain reads SAVISQKPSRDICQRGTSLTIQCQVDSQVTMMFWYRQQPGQSLTLIATANQGSEATYESGFVIDKFPISRPNLTFSTLTVSNMSPEDSSIYLCSALTEDNEKLFFGSGTQLSVL.

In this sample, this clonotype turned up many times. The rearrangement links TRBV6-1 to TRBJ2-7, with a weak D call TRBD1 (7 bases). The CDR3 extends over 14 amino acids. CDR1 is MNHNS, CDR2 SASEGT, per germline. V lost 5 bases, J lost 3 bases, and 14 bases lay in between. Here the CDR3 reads CASSPFQGGYEQYF. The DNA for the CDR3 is TGTGCCAGCAGTCCCTTCCAGGGGGGCTACGAGCAGTACTTC.

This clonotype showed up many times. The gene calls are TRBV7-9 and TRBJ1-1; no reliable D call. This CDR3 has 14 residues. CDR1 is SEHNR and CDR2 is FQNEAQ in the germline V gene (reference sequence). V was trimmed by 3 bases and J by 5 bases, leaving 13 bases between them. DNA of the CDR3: TGTGCCAGCAGCTTGAGAGGGTCCGGGACTGAAGCTTTCTTT. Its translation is CASSLRGSGTEAFF.

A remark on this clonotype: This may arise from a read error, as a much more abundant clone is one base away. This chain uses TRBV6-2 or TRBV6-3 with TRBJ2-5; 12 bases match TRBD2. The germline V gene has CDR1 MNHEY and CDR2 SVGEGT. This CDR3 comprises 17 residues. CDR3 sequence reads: CVSDAPSGRARQETQYF. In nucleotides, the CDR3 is TGTGTCAGCGACGCGCCTAGCGGGAGGGCGAGACAAGAGACCCAGTACTTC.

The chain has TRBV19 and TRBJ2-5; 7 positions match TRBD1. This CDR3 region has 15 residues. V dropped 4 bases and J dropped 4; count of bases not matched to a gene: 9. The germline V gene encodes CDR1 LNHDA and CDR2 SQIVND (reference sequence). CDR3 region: CASSTSGTARETQYF. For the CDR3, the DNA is TGTGCCAGTAGTACATCGGGGACAGCAAGAGAGACCCAGTACTTC.

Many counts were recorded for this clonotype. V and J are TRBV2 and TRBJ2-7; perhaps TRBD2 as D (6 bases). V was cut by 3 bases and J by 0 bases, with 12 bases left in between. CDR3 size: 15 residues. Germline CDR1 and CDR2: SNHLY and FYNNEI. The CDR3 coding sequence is TGTGCCAGCAGTGACACGGGGGTCCTCTCCTACGAGCAGTACTTC. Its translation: CASSDTGVLSYEQYF.

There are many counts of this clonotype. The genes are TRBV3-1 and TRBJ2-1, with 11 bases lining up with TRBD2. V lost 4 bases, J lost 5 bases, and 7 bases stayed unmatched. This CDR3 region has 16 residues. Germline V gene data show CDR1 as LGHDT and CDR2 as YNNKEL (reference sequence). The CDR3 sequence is CASSRTGTSGHNEQFF. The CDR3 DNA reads TGTGCCAGCAGCCGAACCGGGACTAGCGGACACAATGAGCAGTTCTTC.

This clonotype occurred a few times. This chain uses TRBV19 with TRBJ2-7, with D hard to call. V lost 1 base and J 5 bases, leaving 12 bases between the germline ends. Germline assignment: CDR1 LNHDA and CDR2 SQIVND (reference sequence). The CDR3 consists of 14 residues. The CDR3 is CASSIGAAIHEQYF. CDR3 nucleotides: TGTGCCAGTAGTATAGGCGCAGCCATCCACGAGCAGTACTTC.

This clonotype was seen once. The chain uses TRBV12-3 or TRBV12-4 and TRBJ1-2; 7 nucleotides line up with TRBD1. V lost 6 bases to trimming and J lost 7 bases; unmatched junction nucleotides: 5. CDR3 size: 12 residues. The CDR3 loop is CASSNQGVGYTF. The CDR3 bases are TGTGCCAGCAGCAATCAGGGGGTTGGCTACACCTTC.

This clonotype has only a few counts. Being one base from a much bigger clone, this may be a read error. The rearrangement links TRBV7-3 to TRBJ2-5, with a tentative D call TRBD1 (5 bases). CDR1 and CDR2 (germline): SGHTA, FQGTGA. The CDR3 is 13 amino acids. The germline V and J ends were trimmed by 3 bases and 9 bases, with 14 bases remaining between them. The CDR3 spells CASSFGQGEAQYF. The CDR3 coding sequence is TGTGCCAGCAGCTTCGGTCAGGGCGAGGCCCAGTACTTC.

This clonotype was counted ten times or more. CDR3 in amino acids: CASTINGGHLYNEQFF. The CDR3 DNA is TGTGCCAGCACCATTAACGGGGGGCACCTCTACAATGAGCAGTTCTTC. This chain uses TRBV28 with TRBJ2-1, with a tentative D call TRBD2 (7 bases). The CDR3 length is 16 residues. The germline CDR1 and CDR2 sequences are MDHEN and SYDVKM. V was pared by 7 bases and J by 3 bases, with 19 bases between.

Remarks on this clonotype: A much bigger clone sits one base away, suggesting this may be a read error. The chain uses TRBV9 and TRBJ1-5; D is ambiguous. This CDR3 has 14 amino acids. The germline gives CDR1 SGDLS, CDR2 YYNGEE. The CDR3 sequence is CASNVSGSDQPQHF. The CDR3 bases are TGTGCCAGCAACGTAAGTGGGTCGGATCAGCCCCAGCATTTT.

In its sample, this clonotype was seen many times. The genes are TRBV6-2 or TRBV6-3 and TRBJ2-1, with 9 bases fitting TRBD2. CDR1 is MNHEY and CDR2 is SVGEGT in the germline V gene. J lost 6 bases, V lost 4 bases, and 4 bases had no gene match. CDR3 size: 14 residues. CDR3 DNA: TGTGCCAGCAGTTTGCGGGAGGGGGCCAATGAGCAGTTCTTC. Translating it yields CASSLREGANEQFF.

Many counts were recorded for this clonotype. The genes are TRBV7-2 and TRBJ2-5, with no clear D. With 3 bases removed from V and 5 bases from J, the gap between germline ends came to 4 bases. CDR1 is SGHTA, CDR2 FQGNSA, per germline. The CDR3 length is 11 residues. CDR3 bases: TGTGCCAGCAGCTTCTTCGAGACCCAGTACTTC. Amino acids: CASSFFETQYF. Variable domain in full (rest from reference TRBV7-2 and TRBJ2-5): GAGVSQSPSNKVTEKGKDVELRCDPISGHTALYWYRQSLGQGLEFLIYFQGNSAPDKSGLPSDRFSAERTGGSVSTLTIQRTQQEDSAVYLCASSFFETQYFGPGTRLLVL.